This entry features one T cell receptor (beta chain) sequence. V lost 0 bases, J lost 1 base, and 6 bases stayed unmatched. The CDR3 runs 18 residues. Germline V CDR1 and CDR2: MNHEY, SVGEGT. The sample belongs to a study of blood T cell repertoires in COVID-19. Under the authors' procedure: Amplifying reference gene primers gave estimates of nucleated cell counts. Generated by immunoSEQ multiplex PCR, the TCRdb table keeps only in-frame clones and is missing some. D and trimming come from the DNA, and the V and J calls and clone size come from that table. There are about 140,000 clones in the sample; more than 65% occur only once, and about 8% lies in the top ten.

The receptor comes from a human donor in a cohort sampled during active COVID-19. The sample was peripheral blood. V and J are TRBV6-2 or TRBV6-3 and TRBJ2-2, with 9 bases identical to TRBD2. The CDR3 protein is CASSYSSGLAKNTGELFF. Here the CDR3 DNA reads TGTGCCAGCAGTTACTCATCCGGACTAGCGAAGAACACCGGGGAGCTGTTTTTT.